The 9 T cell receptor beta chains below were found in one sample sequenced in a study of spatial heterogeneity in lung cancer. Time point meaning: sample taken at primary tumor resection. These receptors' targets are unknown. TCRdb ran MiXCR on the 5' RACE reads and lists one entry per CDR3 protein. The sample shows about 14,000 distinct CDR3 sequences, about 4.4% of them seen only once. General observations from the study: Higher tumor mutation counts went along with higher counts of expanded intratumoral alpha and beta TCRs.

Sample: lung tumor tissue, taken at surgery. All receptors come from a female donor with early-stage non-small cell lung cancer.

In this sample, this clonotype turned up many times. The library was prepared for alpha chains; this beta chain is a stray read, so its frequency means little. This chain uses TRBV7-8 with TRBJ2-2; possible D gene TRBD1, 6 bases. CDR3 length equals 14 residues. V gave up 5 bases and J gave up 7 bases, with 14 bases separating them. CDR1 SGHVS and CDR2 FQNEAQ come from the germline V gene. CDR3 coding DNA: TGTGCCAGCAGCACGAACAGGGAAAGCGGGGAGCTGTTTTTT. Protein sequence: CASSTNRESGELFF.

This clonotype was counted at least ten times. Because the library targeted alpha chains, this beta chain is an off-target read whose size means little. The chain recombines TRBV6-5 with TRBJ1-3; D not resolved. There are 14 residues in the CDR3. Trimming shortened V by 4 bases and J by 4 bases, and 11 bases separated the two germline ends. Germline V CDR1 and CDR2: MNHEY, SVGAGI. CDR3 amino acids: CASSLAGSGNTIYF. CDR3 sequence (DNA): TGTGCCAGCAGTTTAGCGGGTTCAGGAAACACCATATATTTT.

This clonotype was seen at least ten times. This beta chain represents an off-target read in a library built for alpha chains; its size is of limited meaning. The chain carries TRBV5-1 and TRBJ2-2, with 9 nucleotides matching TRBD2. Per the germline V gene, CDR1 is SGHRS and CDR2 is YFSETQ. This CDR3 contains 16 residues. V dropped 6 bases and J dropped 1; count of bases not matched to a gene: 7. The DNA of the CDR3 is TGCGCCAGCAAGGCAGCGGGGGGCATGAACACCGGGGAGCTGTTTTTT. Its protein is CASKAAGGMNTGELFF.

This clonotype showed up many times. This beta chain is a stray read from a library made for alpha chains; its abundance is not meaningful. The genes are TRBV7-9 and TRBJ2-1; D may correspond to TRBD1 or TRBD2 (6 bases each). V lost 7 bases to trimming and J lost 8 bases, with 21 bases between them. The CDR3 is 15 residues long. CDR1 SEHNR and CDR2 FQNEAQ come from the germline V gene (reference sequence). The CDR3 sequence: CASTPRGRSWDEQFF. The CDR3 nucleotides are TGTGCCAGCACCCCCCGGGGGCGAAGTTGGGATGAGCAGTTCTTC.

This clonotype has a count of ten or more. This beta chain represents an off-target read in a library built for alpha chains; its size is of limited meaning. The V gene is TRBV12-3 or TRBV12-4, the J gene TRBJ1-1; D not resolved. Deletions cut 1 base from V and 4 bases from J, with 16 bases between. The CDR3 loop spans 16 amino acids. The CDR3 sequence: CASSLGRTGRVTEAFF. CDR3 nucleotides: TGTGCCAGCAGTTTAGGGAGGACTGGGAGGGTCACTGAAGCTTTCTTT.

There are many counts of this clonotype. The library was prepared for alpha chains; this beta chain is a stray read, so its frequency means little. The CDR3 bases are TGCGCCAGCAGCCAAGATAGTCTATCCTACGAGCAGTACTTC. Its translation is CASSQDSLSYEQYF. This rearrangement joins TRBV4-3 to TRBJ2-7; no clear D. V lost 0 bases and J lost 1, with 7 bases in between. CDR3 size: 14 residues. Germline V gene sequence: CDR1 LGHNA, CDR2 YSLEER.

This clonotype was counted ten times or more. A library prepared for alpha chains yielded this beta chain as an off-target read; its size is of little meaning. The CDR3 DNA reads TGTGCCAGCAGCTTCCCACAGGGCACAGATACGCAGTATTTT. This encodes CASSFPQGTDTQYF. The V gene is TRBV7-9, the J gene TRBJ2-3; tentatively, D is TRBD1 (5 bases). This CDR3 is built from 14 residues. Germline V CDR1 and CDR2: SEHNR, FQNEAQ (reference sequence). V dropped 3 bases and J dropped 1 base, with 8 bases sitting between them.

This clonotype has ten or more counts. This beta chain represents an off-target read in a library built for alpha chains; its size is of limited meaning. The chain employs TRBV7-2 and TRBJ1-6; D gene uncertain. V shed 1 base and J shed 4 bases, with 2 bases lying between them. CDR1 SGHTA and CDR2 FQGNSA come from the germline V gene. The CDR3 spans 13 residues. The CDR3 nucleotides are TGTGCCAGCAGCTTAGGTTATAATTCACCCCTCCACTTT. Amino acids: CASSLGYNSPLHF.

Ten or more counts support this clonotype. With the library built for alpha chains, this beta chain is off target and its frequency is not meaningful. The rearrangement links TRBV6-5 to TRBJ2-2, with TRBD2 as a possible D gene (5 bases). Trimming took off 2 bases at V and 3 bases at J, with 10 bases between the two ends. Germline V gene lookup returns CDR1 MNHEY and CDR2 SVGAGI. The CDR3 has 15 residues. CDR3: CASSYRGGDTGELFF. The CDR3 region has the DNA TGTGCCAGCAGTTACCGTGGAGGTGACACCGGGGAGCTGTTTTTT.